This T cell receptor (beta chain) emerged from a study of OX40 agonist ivuxolimab in advanced cancers. Overall study: Every patient in dose escalation had hepatocellular carcinoma, melanoma, renal cell or head and neck cancer.

Generated by immunoSEQ multiplex PCR, the TCRdb table keeps only in-frame clones and is missing some. The repertoire holds under 90,000 clones, with more than 80% as singletons. CDR3 size: 17 residues. The germline CDR1 and CDR2 sequences are SGHTA and FQGNSA. Trimming took 2 bases from V and 0 from J; bases not matched to a gene: 10. This sequence originates from an adult with an advanced solid tumor such as melanoma, head and neck, liver or kidney cancer. The chain couples TRBV7-2 to TRBJ2-7, with 7 bases fitting TRBD2. Specimen: CD4+ or CD8+ T cells sorted from blood, collected in a trial of the OX40 agonist ivuxolimab. The CDR3 reads CASSLMWGGPASYEQYF. In nucleotides, the CDR3 is TGTGCCAGCAGCTTAATGTGGGGGGGACCCGCCTCCTACGAGCAGTACTTC.